A selection of T cell receptor beta chains follows, all from one sample in a study of cytomegalovirus exposure and HLA in healthy donors. Generated by immunoSEQ multiplex PCR, the TCRdb table keeps only in-frame clones and is missing some. The sample contains under 200,000 clones, over 70% of which appear only once. Input material: PBMCs. All receptors derive from a woman in her fifties or sixties in good health and CMV-seronegative. Both conserved end residues are part of each CDR3. Each record gives: CDR3 DNA, CDR3 protein, D gene, clone size, J gene, V gene. A D gene is named only where the DNA matches it firmly. For some rows the clone size is stated as once, few or many, or as a class when expanded; others skip it.

CDR3nt: TGTGCCAGCAGCCCCGGCTTCTGGGAGCAAGAAGGCGAGCAGTACTTC; CDR3aa: CASSPGFWEQEGEQYF; d_gene: -; abundance: -; j_gene: TRBJ2-7; v_gene: TRBV5-4
CDR3nt: TGTGCCAGCAGTACAGGGGGTTTATATGGGGAGCAGTACTTC; CDR3aa: CASSTGGLYGEQYF; d_gene: TRBD1; abundance: -; j_gene: TRBJ2-7; v_gene: TRBV27
CDR3nt: TGTGCCAGCAGGCCAATAAGTGGTGACACACGTCACACCTTC; CDR3aa: CASRPISGDTRHTF; d_gene: -; abundance: -; j_gene: TRBJ1-2; v_gene: TRBV11-3
CDR3nt: TGTGCCATCGCTAGCGGGAAATTCTCCTACGAGCAGTACTTC; CDR3aa: CAIASGKFSYEQYF; d_gene: TRBD2; abundance: -; j_gene: TRBJ2-7; v_gene: TRBV10-3
CDR3nt: TGCGCCAGCAGCCAAGGAGGGGGCGTGGCAGGCCAAGAGACCCAGTACTTC; CDR3aa: CASSQGGGVAGQETQYF; d_gene: TRBD1; abundance: few; j_gene: TRBJ2-5; v_gene: TRBV4-1
CDR3nt: TGTGCCAGCGCGTGGGGGACAGGGGTCACCGGGGAGCTGTTTTTT; CDR3aa: CASAWGTGVTGELFF; d_gene: TRBD1; abundance: -; j_gene: TRBJ2-2; v_gene: TRBV6-5
CDR3nt: TGCGCCAGCAGCTTGGCGGGGGTTGGCAATCAGCCCCAGCATTTT; CDR3aa: CASSLAGVGNQPQHF; d_gene: -; abundance: -; j_gene: TRBJ1-5; v_gene: TRBV5-1
CDR3nt: TGTGCCAGTAGTAACTTCCTCCTCTCCGGTGGCTACACCTTC; CDR3aa: CASSNFLLSGGYTF; d_gene: -; abundance: -; j_gene: TRBJ1-2; v_gene: TRBV19
CDR3nt: TGTGCCAGCAGCCGGGGACTAGGGAAGACCCAGTACTTC; CDR3aa: CASSRGLGKTQYF; d_gene: TRBD2; abundance: -; j_gene: TRBJ2-5; v_gene: TRBV7-8
CDR3nt: TGTGCCACCTCCCTCGGTGGGAGCTCCTACAATGAGCAGTTCTTC; CDR3aa: CATSLGGSSYNEQFF; d_gene: -; abundance: -; j_gene: TRBJ2-1; v_gene: TRBV28
CDR3nt: TGTGCCGGTAGCGGGAGGGGGCAAGATACGCAGTATTTT; CDR3aa: CAGSGRGQDTQYF; d_gene: TRBD2; abundance: -; j_gene: TRBJ2-3; v_gene: TRBV7-2
CDR3nt: TGCGCCAGCAGCCAAGAAGCCGGACATCCCATGGGCTACACCTTC; CDR3aa: CASSQEAGHPMGYTF; d_gene: -; abundance: -; j_gene: TRBJ1-2; v_gene: TRBV4-3
CDR3nt: TGTGCCAGCAGTTACTTACAAGCCTACGAGCAGTACTTC; CDR3aa: CASSYLQAYEQYF; d_gene: -; abundance: -; j_gene: TRBJ2-7; v_gene: TRBV6-6
CDR3nt: TGTGCCAGCAGCGGACAGGGAAAAGAGACCCAGTACTTC; CDR3aa: CASSGQGKETQYF; d_gene: TRBD1; abundance: few; j_gene: TRBJ2-5; v_gene: TRBV6-6
CDR3nt: TGTGCCAGCAGCTTGGGACAGGGGGCGCCCGGCTATGGCTACACCTTC; CDR3aa: CASSLGQGAPGYGYTF; d_gene: TRBD1; abundance: -; j_gene: TRBJ1-2; v_gene: TRBV5-4
CDR3nt: TGTGCCAGCAGAGTAGACTATGGCTACACCTTC; CDR3aa: CASRVDYGYTF; d_gene: -; abundance: -; j_gene: TRBJ1-2; v_gene: TRBV2